This TCR beta chain was identified during a study of blood T cell repertoires in COVID-19. Whole-study context: Samples taken during acute and convalescent COVID-19 were collected in the United States, Italy and Spain. The analysed material was cDNA or gDNA that came from T cells, B-cell-depleted T cells, or PBMCs.

Germline V CDR1 and CDR2: SGDLS, YYNGEE. The CDR3 length is 13 residues. Trimming pared 3 bases from V and 1 base from J, leaving 7 bases between. As regards this clone: At the DNA level, this CDR3 is encoded by other sequences in the same sample as well.

Patients from Seattle were sampled longitudinally, starting during active infection. Only in-frame clones appear in the TCRdb table, and some are missing; sequencing was by immunoSEQ multiplex PCR. Among about 300,000 clones listed, approximately 89% were seen once. The specimen sequenced was peripheral blood. V usage is TRBV9 and J usage is TRBJ1-1, with D possibly being TRBD1 (6 bases). This receptor was taken from a woman aged 30 to 39 with COVID-19, enrolled during active disease. The DNA for the CDR3 is TGTGCCAGCAGCGAGACAGGGAACACTGAAGCTTTCTTT. Translating gives CASSETGNTEAFF.